This TCR beta chain was observed in a study of blood T cells in healthy people across ages. This clonotype was observed a few times. At one end, the junction sequence differs from germline, possibly due to a read error. It was with a sample-barcoded 5' primer and a J-beta primer mix that a second PCR of roughly 7 to 12 cycles was run. MiXCR, run by TCRdb on the 5' RACE reads, gives a single entry per CDR3 protein. The repertoire holds more than 900,000 distinct CDR3 sequences, with under 30% as singletons. This CDR3 is built from 14 residues. CDR1 and CDR2 (germline): LNHDA, SQIVND (reference sequence). The same data also went into a second study, on T cells of mothers and their children.

This receptor was obtained from a girl aged 2-10 years in good health. The chain has TRBV19 and TRBJ2-1, with D perhaps given as TRBD1 or TRBD2 (5 bases each). TRBJ2-7 matches the DNA end more closely, so the J call is doubtful. Sequenced material: blood. The CDR3 region has the DNA TGTGCCGGTAGTATCGGGGCTGAGCCCTACGAGCAGTACTTC. Its translation is CAGSIGAEPYEQYF.